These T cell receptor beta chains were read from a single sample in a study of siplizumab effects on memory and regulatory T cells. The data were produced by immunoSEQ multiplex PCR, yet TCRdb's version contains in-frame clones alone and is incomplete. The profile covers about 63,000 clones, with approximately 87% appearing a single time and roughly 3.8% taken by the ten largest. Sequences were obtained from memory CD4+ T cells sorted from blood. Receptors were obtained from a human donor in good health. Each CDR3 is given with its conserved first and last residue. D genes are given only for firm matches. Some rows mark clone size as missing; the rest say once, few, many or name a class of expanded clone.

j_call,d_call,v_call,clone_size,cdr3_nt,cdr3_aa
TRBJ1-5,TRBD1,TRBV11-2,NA,TGTGCCAGCAGCTTGGGACAGAATCAGCCCCAGCATTTT,CASSLGQNQPQHF
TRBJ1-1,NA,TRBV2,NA,TGTGCCAGCAGTGAGAACGGTGAGGGGTACACTGAAGCTTTCTTT,CASSENGEGYTEAFF
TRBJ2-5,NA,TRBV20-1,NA,TGCAGTGCAGCCAAAGAGACCCAGTACTTC,CSAAKETQYF
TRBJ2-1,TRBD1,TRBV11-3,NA,TGTGCCAGCAGCTTGACCGGGACAGGGAGTTACAATGAGCAGTTCTTC,CASSLTGTGSYNEQFF
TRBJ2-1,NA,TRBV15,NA,TGTGCCACCAGCAGAGATCTACGGGATGAAAATGAGCAGTTCTTC,CATSRDLRDENEQFF
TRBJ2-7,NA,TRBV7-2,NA,TGTGCCAGCAGCTTAGCGGGACTCTCCTACGAGCAGTACTTC,CASSLAGLSYEQYF
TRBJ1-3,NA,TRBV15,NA,TGTGCCACCAGCACCTCCGGGGGCGCCATATATTTT,CATSTSGGAIYF
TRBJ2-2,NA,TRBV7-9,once,TGTGCCAGCAGCTTAGTTTCGGGGCGGACCGGGGAGCTGTTTTTT,CASSLVSGRTGELFF
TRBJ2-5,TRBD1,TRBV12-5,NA,TGTGCTAGTGGGAACAGGGGGACAGAGACCCAGTACTTC,CASGNRGTETQYF
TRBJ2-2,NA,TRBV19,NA,TGTGCCAGTAGTATCACGTACACCGGGGAGCTGTTTTTT,CASSITYTGELFF
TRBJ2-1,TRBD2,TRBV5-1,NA,TGCGCCGGATCCTTATTCGGGACGGGGGGTGAGCAGTTCTTC,CAGSLFGTGGEQFF
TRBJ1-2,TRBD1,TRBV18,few,TGTGCCAGCTCACCACGGCAGGGGGCGAACCGAGACTATGGCTACACCTTC,CASSPRQGANRDYGYTF
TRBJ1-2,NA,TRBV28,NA,TGTGCCAGCAACGGGAGCGGCAGGGGAGTTGTCTATGGCTACACCTTC,CASNGSGRGVVYGYTF
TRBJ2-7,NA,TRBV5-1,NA,TGCGCCAGCAGCTTGGGGGTCTACGAGCAGTACTTC,CASSLGVYEQYF
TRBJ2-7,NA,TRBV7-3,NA,TGTGCCAGCAGCCCCTCAGTAGGGGGCTACGAGCAGTACTTC,CASSPSVGGYEQYF
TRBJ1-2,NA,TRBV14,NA,TGTGCCAGCAGCCAATTAGCCAGCTCTAACTATGGCTACACCTTC,CASSQLASSNYGYTF
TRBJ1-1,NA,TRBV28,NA,TGTGCCAGCAGTCCAGTAGAGGGGTCGGGCGCTGAAGCTTTCTTT,CASSPVEGSGAEAFF
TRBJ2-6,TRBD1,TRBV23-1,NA,TGCGCCAAAGTACACAGGGGGCGGCTTGGGGCCAACGTCCTGACTTTC,CAKVHRGRLGANVLTF
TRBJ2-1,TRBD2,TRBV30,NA,TGTGCCTGGAGTGTAACTAGCGGGAGTCTTGAGCAGTTCTTC,CAWSVTSGSLEQFF
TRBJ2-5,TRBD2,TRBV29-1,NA,TGCAGCGTTTCCCGGGAGGCGGGAGGGCCGCTAGAGACCCAGTACTTC,CSVSREAGGPLETQYF
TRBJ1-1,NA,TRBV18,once,TGTGCCAGCTCACCAAAGGCTGGGGACCCGAACACTGAAGCTTTCTTT,CASSPKAGDPNTEAFF
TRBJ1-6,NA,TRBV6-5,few,TGTGCCAGCAGTTACGAGGGGCTGGATTCACCCCTCCACTTT,CASSYEGLDSPLHF
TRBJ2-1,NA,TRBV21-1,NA,TGTGCCAGCAGCAAATTATCCGGGGGGGTTATCTCCTACAATGAGCAGTTCTTC,CASSKLSGGVISYNEQFF
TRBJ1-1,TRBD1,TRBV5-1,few,TGCGCCAGCAGCCAGGGACAGGCGACCACTGAAGCTTTCTTT,CASSQGQATTEAFF
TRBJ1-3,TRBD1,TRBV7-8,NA,TGTGCCAGCAGCAAGACAGGGGACGGAAACACCATATATTTT,CASSKTGDGNTIYF
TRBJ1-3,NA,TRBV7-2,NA,TGTGCCAGCAGCTTAGATGGGTTCCCTGGAAACACCATATATTTT,CASSLDGFPGNTIYF
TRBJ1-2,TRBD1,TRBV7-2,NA,TGTGCCAGCAGCCAGAAGGCGACAGGGGAGTTTACCACTTATGGCTACACCTTC,CASSQKATGEFTTYGYTF
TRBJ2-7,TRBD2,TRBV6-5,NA,TGTGCCAGCAGTTACTCAGCGGGACCTACCTACGAGCAGTACTTC,CASSYSAGPTYEQYF
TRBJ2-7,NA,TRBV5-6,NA,TGTGCCAGCAGCTCCCTACAGGGCTACGAGCAGTACTTC,CASSSLQGYEQYF
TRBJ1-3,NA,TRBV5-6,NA,TGTGCCAGCAGCATAGCAGGGTTTTCTGGAAACACCATATATTTT,CASSIAGFSGNTIYF
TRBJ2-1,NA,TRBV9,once,TGTGCCAGCAGGGACAAGAGCCTCAACAATGAGCAGTTCTTC,CASRDKSLNNEQFF
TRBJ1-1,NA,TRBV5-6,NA,TGTGCCAGCAGCTTGAAGGAAGGAGGAGCTTTCTTT,CASSLKEGGAFF
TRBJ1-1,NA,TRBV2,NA,TGTGCCAGCAGGGAACAGGGAGGGGGCACTGAAGCTTTCTTT,CASREQGGGTEAFF
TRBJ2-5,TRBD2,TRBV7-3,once,TGTGCCAGCAGCCTTAGCGGGAGGGCCGGGACCCAGTACTTC,CASSLSGRAGTQYF
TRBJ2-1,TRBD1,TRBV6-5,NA,TGTGCCAGCAGTTCACGACAGGGGGGCTACAATGAGCAGTTCTTC,CASSSRQGGYNEQFF
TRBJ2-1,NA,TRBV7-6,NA,TGTGCCAGCAGCTTAACGGCAGGCTCCTACAATGAGCAGTTCTTC,CASSLTAGSYNEQFF
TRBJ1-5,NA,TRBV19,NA,TGTGCCAGCTCCGTCGACAGCAGAAGGGCCCAGCATTTT,CASSVDSRRAQHF
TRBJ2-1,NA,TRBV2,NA,TGTGCCAGTACGGACAGTTTAGAATACAATGAGCAGTTCTTC,CASTDSLEYNEQFF
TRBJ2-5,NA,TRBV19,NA,TGTGCCAGTAGTATAGGCCCACTAGCTGGTGAGACCCAGTACTTC,CASSIGPLAGETQYF
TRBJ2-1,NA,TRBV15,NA,TGTGCCACCAGCAAGGGGAGCAATGAGCAGTTCTTC,CATSKGSNEQFF
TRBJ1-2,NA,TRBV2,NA,TGTGCCAGCAGGGGACTGAACTATGGCTACACCTTC,CASRGLNYGYTF
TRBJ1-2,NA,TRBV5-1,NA,TGCGCCAGCAGCTTGGTGACGAGCTATGGCTACACCTTC,CASSLVTSYGYTF
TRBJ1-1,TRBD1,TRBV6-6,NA,TGTGCCAGCAAGGACAGGGTTGGAAAAGCTTTCTTT,CASKDRVGKAFF
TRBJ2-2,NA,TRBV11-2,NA,TGTGCCAGCAGCTTATCGGCGGGAAAGGTCGGGGAGCTGTTTTTT,CASSLSAGKVGELFF
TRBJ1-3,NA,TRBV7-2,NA,TGTGCCAGCAGCCGAGGGGCTCTCTCTGGAAACACCATATATTTT,CASSRGALSGNTIYF
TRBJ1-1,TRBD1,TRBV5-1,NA,TGCGCCAGCAGCTTGGCTCTGAGACAGGGGGCAGGTAACACTGAAGCTTTCTTT,CASSLALRQGAGNTEAFF